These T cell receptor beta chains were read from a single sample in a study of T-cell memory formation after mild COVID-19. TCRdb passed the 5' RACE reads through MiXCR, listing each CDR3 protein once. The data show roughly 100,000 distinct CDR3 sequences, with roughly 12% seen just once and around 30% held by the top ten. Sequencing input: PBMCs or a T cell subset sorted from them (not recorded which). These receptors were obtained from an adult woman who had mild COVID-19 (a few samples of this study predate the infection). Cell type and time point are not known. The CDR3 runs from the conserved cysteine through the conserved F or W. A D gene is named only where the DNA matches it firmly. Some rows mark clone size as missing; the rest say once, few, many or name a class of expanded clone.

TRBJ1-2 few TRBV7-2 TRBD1 TGTGCCAGCAGCGATCTCGGGACAGTGAATGGCTACACCTTC CASSDLGTVNGYTF
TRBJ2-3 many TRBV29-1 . TGCAGCGTGCTGGGGGGCACAGATACGCAGTATTTT CSVLGGTDTQYF
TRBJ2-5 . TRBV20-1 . TGCAGTGCCGTCTTTGGGGAGACCCAGTACTTC CSAVFGETQYF
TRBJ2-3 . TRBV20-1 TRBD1 TGCAGTGCTCCCGGAGTCCAGGGGGCGCGAGGGGTCTCTAGCACAGATACGCAGTATTTT CSAPGVQGARGVSSTDTQYF
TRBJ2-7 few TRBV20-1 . TGCAGTGCTAGAGATAGTCCTAGGCTCGAGCAGTACTTC CSARDSPRLEQYF
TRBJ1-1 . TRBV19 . TGTGCCAGTCAGACCCGGGTGGGTGGTATCGCTGAAGCTTTCTTT CASQTRVGGIAEAFF
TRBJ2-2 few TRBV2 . TGTGCCAGCATCCGACAGGACAGCACCGGGGAGCTGTTTTTT CASIRQDSTGELFF
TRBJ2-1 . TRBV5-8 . TGTGCCAGCGAGACTAGACGGAACAATGAGCAGTTCTTC CASETRRNNEQFF
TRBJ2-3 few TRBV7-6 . TGTGCCAGCAGACCGGGGGCGACCAAACAGGACACAGATACGCAGTATTTT CASRPGATKQDTDTQYF
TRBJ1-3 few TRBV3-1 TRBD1 TGTGCCAGCAGCCTTCAGGGGGCCTTTGGAAACACCATATATTTT CASSLQGAFGNTIYF
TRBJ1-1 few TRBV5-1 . TGCGCCAGCCAGGGGATTAACACTGAAGCTTTCTTT CASQGINTEAFF
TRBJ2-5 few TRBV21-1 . TGTGCCAGCAGCACCCACCTATGGGGACTAGCCCTCCAAGAGACCCAGTACTTC CASSTHLWGLALQETQYF
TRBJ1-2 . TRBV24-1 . TGTGCCACCAGTGAGACGAGAACTGGGGGCTACACCTTC CATSETRTGGYTF
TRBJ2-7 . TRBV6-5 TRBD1 TGTGCCAGCAGTCCCGGCCTTTGGGGACAGGGGGGCGAGCAGTACTTC CASSPGLWGQGGEQYF
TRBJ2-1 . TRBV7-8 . TGTGCCAGCAGCCCCCGCAGGGGATCCTACAATGAGCAGTTCTTC CASSPRRGSYNEQFF
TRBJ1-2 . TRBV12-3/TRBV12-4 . TGTGCCAGCCGGGCCACGCTTTTGGATGGCTACACCTTC CASRATLLDGYTF
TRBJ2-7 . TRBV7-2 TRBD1 TGTGCCAGCAGCTTAGGCGCCAGGGGGCCTTCCTACGAGCAGTACTTC CASSLGARGPSYEQYF
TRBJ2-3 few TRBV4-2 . TGTGCCAGCAGCCCCTCGATAGGTGGAGATACGCAGTATTTT CASSPSIGGDTQYF
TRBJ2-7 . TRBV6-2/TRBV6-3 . TGTGCCAGCAGTGCCTTAAACAGGGTTGGAGGTGACGAGCAGTACTTC CASSALNRVGGDEQYF
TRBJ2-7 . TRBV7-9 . TGTGCCAGCAGCCTATCGGAAGCCCACTACGAGCAGTACTTC CASSLSEAHYEQYF
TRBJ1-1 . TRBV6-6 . TGTGCCAGCAGTGCTATGAACACTGAAGCTTTCTTT CASSAMNTEAFF
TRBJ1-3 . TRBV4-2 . TGTGCCAGCAGCCACGGCACTCTAGCTGGAAACACCATATATTTT CASSHGTLAGNTIYF
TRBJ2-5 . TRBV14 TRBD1 TGTGCCAGCACCCCCGGCGTCCGGGTCAGGGGGCTTTTATTCTTTGAGACCCAGTACTTC CASTPGVRVRGLLFFETQYF
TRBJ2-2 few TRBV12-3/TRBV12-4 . TGTGCCAGCAGTCGAGGGACCCAATCTATGAACACCGGGGAGCTGTTTTTT CASSRGTQSMNTGELFF
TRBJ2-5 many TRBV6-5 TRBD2 TGTGCCAGCAGTCTCGGACTAGCGGGAGGACTGTACCAAGAGACCCAGTACTTC CASSLGLAGGLYQETQYF
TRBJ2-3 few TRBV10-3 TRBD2 TGTGCCACCGGGGAGTCTAGCGGCGATACGCAGTATTTT CATGESSGDTQYF
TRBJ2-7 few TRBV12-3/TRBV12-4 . TGTGCCAGCAGTCACCAGGATTCCTACGAGCAGTACTTC CASSHQDSYEQYF
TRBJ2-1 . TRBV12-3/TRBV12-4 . TGTGCCAGCAGTCCTAGGCCAAGGGAGCAGTTCTTC CASSPRPREQFF
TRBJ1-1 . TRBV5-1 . TGCGCCAGCAGCTGGGCGGACACCGACACTGAAGCTTTCTTT CASSWADTDTEAFF
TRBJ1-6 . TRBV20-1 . TGCAGTGCTAGAGTCCACCAGGGCCCTGTCGGCTTT CSARVHQGPVGF
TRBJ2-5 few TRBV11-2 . TGTGCCAGCAGCTCCTGGGGGGACTTGGAAGAGACCCAGTACTTC CASSSWGDLEETQYF
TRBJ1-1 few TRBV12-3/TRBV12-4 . TGTGCCAGCAGTTTTATCGTAGGGCTGAACACTGAAGCTTTCTTT CASSFIVGLNTEAFF
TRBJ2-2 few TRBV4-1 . TGCGCCAGCAGCCAAGTTTGGGGCTCCGGGGAGCTGTTTTTT CASSQVWGSGELFF
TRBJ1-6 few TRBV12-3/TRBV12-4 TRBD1 TGTGCCAGCAGCCTACCCAGGGGGCGCGAAAAGGGTTCACCCCTCCACTTT CASSLPRGREKGSPLHF
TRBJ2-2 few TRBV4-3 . TGCGCCAGCAGCCTCGATTCGGCCGGGGAGCTGTTTTTT CASSLDSAGELFF
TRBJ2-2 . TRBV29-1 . TGCAGCGTTGCGGGTACCGGGGAGCTGTTTTTT CSVAGTGELFF
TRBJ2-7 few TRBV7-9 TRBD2 TGTGCCAGCAGCTTAGCGGGACTAGCGGAAGCGGTGTCCGACGAGCAGTACTTC CASSLAGLAEAVSDEQYF
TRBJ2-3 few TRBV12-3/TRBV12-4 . TGTGCCAGCAGCCCAGAACCCTGGGATGATACGCAGTATTTT CASSPEPWDDTQYF
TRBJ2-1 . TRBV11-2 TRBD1 TGTGCCAGCAGCCCGCAGGGGGCCAATGAGCAGTTCTTC CASSPQGANEQFF
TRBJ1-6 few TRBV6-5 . TGTGCCAGCAGTGAAGGACGGACTAATTCACCCCTCCACTTT CASSEGRTNSPLHF
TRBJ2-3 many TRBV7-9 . TGTGCCAGCAGCTTAGGTCACATTTCCACAGATACGCAGTATTTT CASSLGHISTDTQYF
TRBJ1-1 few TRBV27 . TGTGCCAGCAGTTTATCGAGTGGGGGGAACACTGAAGCTTTCTTT CASSLSSGGNTEAFF